This entry describes one T cell receptor beta chain. The sequencing template was cDNA reverse transcribed from extracted RNA. Libraries were prepared by immunoSEQ multiplex PCR; TCRdb keeps only in-frame clonotypes and omits some of them. The sample lists 100,000 to 150,000 clones; roughly 50% were seen once. The sample is drawn from a study of CD8+ T cells in alopecia areata. Specified treatment: oral pan-JAK inhibitor, 5-10 mg twice daily. The CDR3 spans 11 residues. Looked up from germline, CDR1 is LNHDA and CDR2 is SQIVND (reference sequence). Trimming pared 5 bases from V and 8 bases from J, leaving 7 bases between.

The specimen comprised CD8+ T cells sorted from blood, sampled at week 4, from a patient treated with tofacitinib. This chain links TRBV19 with TRBJ2-1; D not certain. This clonotype was obtained from a human donor with alopecia areata. CDR3 bases: TGTGCCAGTAGTCGCGCTCATGAGCAGTTCTTC. This gives the protein CASSRAHEQFF.